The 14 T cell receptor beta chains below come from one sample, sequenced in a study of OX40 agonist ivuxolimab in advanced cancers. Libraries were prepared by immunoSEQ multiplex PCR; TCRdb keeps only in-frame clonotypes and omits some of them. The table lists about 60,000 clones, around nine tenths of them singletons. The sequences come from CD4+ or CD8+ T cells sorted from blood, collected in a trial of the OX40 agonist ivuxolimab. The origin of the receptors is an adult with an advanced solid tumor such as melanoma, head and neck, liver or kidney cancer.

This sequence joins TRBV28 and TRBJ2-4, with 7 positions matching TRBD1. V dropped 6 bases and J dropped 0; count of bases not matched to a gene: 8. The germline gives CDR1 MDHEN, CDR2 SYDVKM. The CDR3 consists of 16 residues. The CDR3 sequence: CASRPQGVLAKNIQYF. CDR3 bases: TGTGCCAGCAGACCCCAGGGGGTTCTAGCCAAAAACATTCAGTACTTC.

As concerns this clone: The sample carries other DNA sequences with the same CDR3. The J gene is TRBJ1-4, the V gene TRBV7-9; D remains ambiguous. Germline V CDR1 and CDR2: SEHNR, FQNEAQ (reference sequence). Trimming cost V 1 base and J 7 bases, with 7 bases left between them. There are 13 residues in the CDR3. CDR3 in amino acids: CASSLGLREKLFF. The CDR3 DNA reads TGTGCCAGCAGCTTAGGTTTGCGTGAAAAACTGTTTTTT. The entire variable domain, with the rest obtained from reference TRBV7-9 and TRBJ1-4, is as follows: DTGVSQNPRHKITKRGQNVTFRCDPISEHNRLYWYRQTLGQGPEFLTYFQNEAQLEKSRLLSDRFSAERPKGSFSTLEIQRTEQGDSAMYLCASSLGLREKLFFGSGTQLSVL.

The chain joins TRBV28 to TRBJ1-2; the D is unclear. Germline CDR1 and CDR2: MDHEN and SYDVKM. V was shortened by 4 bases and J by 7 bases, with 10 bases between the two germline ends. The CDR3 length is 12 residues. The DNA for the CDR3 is TGTGCCAGCAGTTCGCGACCTTCTGGCTACACCTTC. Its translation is CASSSRPSGYTF.

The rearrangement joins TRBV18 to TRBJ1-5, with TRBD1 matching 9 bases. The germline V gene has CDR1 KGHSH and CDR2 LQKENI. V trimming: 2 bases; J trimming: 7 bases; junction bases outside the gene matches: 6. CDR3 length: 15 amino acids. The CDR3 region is CASSPRGQGFQPQHF. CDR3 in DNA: TGTGCCAGCTCACCAAGGGGACAGGGCTTCCAGCCCCAGCATTTT.

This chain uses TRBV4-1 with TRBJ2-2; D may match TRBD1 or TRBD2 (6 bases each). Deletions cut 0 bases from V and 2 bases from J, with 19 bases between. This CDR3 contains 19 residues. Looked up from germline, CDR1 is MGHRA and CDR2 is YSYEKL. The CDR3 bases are TGCGCCAGCAGCCAAGATTATCGGGGGCGCCGGGTTAACACCGGGGAGCTGTTTTTT. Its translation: CASSQDYRGRRVNTGELFF.

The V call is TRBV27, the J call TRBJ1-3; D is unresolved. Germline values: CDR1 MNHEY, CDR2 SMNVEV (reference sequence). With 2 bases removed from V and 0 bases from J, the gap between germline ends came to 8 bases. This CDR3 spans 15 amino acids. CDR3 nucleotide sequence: TGTGCCAGCAGTTTAACCGGGATCTCTGGAAACACCATATATTTT. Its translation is CASSLTGISGNTIYF.

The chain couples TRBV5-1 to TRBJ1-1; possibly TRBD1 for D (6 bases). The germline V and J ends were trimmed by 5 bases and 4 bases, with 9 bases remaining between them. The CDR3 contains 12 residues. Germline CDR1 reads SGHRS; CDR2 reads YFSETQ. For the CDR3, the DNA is TGCGCCAGCAGTTTACAGGGCACTGAAGCTTTCTTT. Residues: CASSLQGTEAFF.

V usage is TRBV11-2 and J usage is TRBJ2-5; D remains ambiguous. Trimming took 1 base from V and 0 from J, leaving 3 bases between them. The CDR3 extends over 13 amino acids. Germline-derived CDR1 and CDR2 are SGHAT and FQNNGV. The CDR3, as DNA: TGTGCCAGCAGCTTAGGCTACCAAGAGACCCAGTACTTC. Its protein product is CASSLGYQETQYF.

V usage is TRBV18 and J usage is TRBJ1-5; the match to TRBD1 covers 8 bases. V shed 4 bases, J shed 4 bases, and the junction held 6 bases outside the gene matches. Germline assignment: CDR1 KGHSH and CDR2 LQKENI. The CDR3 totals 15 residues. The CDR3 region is CASSRGQGFNQPQHF. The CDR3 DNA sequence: TGTGCCAGCTCACGTGGACAGGGATTTAATCAGCCCCAGCATTTT.

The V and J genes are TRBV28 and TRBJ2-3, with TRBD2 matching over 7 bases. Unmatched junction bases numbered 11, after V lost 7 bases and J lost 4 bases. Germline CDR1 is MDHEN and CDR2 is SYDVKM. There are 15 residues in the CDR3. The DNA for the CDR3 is TGTGCCAGCATCCCTTCGGGAGGTTTGGCAGATACGCAGTATTTT. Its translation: CASIPSGGLADTQYF.

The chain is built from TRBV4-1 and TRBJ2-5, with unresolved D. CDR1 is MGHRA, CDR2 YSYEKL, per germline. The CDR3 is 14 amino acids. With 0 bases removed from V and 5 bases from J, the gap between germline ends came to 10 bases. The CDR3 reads CASSQDIRAETQYF. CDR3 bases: TGCGCCAGCAGCCAAGATATCCGTGCGGAGACCCAGTACTTC.

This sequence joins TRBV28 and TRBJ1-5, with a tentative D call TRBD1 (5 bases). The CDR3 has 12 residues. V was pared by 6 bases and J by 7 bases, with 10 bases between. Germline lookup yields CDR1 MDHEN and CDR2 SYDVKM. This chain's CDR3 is CASRGTPQPQHF. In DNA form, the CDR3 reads TGTGCCAGCAGAGGGACCCCCCAGCCCCAGCATTTT. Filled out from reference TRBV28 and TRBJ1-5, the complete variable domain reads DVKVTQSSRYLVKRTGEKVFLECVQDMDHENMFWYRQDPGLGLRLIYFSYDVKMKEKGDIPEGYSVSREKKERFSLILESASTNQTSMYLCASRGTPQPQHFGDGTRLSIL.

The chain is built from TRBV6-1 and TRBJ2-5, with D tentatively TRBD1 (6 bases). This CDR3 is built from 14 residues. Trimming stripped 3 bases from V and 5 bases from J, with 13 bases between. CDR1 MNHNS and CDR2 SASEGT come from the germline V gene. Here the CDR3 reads CASSDGFRGETQYF. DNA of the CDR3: TGTGCCAGCAGTGACGGATTTAGGGGGGAGACCCAGTACTTC.

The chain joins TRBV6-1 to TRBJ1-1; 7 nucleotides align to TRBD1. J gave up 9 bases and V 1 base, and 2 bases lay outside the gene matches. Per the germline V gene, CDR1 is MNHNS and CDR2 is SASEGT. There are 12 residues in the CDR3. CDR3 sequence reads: CASSEGRGQAFF. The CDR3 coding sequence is TGTGCCAGCAGTGAAGGAAGGGGGCAAGCTTTCTTT.